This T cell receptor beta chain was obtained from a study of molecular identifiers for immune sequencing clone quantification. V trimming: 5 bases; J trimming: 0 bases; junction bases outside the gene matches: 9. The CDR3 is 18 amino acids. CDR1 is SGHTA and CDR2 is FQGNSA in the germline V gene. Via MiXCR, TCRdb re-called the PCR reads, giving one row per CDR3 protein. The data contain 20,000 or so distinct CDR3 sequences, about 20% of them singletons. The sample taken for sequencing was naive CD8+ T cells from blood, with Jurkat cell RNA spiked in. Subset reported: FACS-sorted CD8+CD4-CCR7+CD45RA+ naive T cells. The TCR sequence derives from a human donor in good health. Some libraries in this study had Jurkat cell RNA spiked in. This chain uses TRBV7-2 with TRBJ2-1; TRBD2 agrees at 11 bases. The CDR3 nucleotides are TGTGCCAGCAGCCGGGGACTAGCGGCCGGGAGCTCCTACAATGAGCAGTTCTTC. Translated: CASSRGLAAGSSYNEQFF.